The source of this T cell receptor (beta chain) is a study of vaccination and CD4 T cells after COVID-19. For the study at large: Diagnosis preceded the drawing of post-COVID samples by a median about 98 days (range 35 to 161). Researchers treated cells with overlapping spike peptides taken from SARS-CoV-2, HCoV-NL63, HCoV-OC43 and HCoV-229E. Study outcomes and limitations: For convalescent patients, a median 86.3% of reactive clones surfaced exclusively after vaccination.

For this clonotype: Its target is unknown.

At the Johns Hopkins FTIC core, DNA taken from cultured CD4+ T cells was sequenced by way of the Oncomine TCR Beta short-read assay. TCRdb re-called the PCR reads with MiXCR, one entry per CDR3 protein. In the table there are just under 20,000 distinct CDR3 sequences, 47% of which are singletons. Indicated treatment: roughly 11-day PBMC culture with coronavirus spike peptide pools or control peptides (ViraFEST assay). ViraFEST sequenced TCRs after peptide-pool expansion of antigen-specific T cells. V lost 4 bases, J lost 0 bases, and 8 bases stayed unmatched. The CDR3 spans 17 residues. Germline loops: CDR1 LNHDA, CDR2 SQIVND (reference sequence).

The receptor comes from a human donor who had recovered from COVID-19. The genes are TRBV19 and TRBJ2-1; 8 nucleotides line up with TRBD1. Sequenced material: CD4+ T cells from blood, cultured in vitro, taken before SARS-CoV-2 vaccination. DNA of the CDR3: TGTGCCAGTAGTACTTTAATTGGACAGGGCTCCTACAATGAGCAGTTCTTC. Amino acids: CASSTLIGQGSYNEQFF.